This TCR beta chain was captured in a study of T cell repertoires in cytomegalovirus infection. Germline-derived CDR1 and CDR2 are MDHEN and SYDVKM. The CDR3 is 12 residues long. The V and J ends lost 9 bases and 3 bases respectively, with 9 bases between them. This clonotype was picked up a small number of times. TCRdb used MiXCR to reprocess the reads, holding one entry per CDR3 protein. In the table there are about 440,000 distinct CDR3 sequences, around 32% of which are singletons. The chain uses TRBV28 and TRBJ1-5, with unresolved D. The origin of this receptor is a human donor in good health (CMV status not recorded). Some clones in this sample may be carry-over from other donors' samples. The sequenced material came from PBMCs. Here the CDR3 DNA reads TGTGCCAGTCGACAAGTCAATCAGCCCCAGCATTTT. Its protein product is CASRQVNQPQHF.